The clone carrying this T cell receptor beta chain has a single count. Germline CDR1 and CDR2: SGHTA and FQGTGA. The CDR3 consists of 15 residues. V shed 5 bases and J 1 base; nucleotides not matched to a gene: 7. These data belong to a study of T cell responses to AZD1222 COVID-19 vaccine. Generated by immunoSEQ multiplex PCR, the TCRdb table keeps only in-frame clones and is missing some. The sample consists of roughly 120,000 clones, 88% of them appearing once. The chain is built from TRBV7-3 and TRBJ1-1, with 7 bases that match TRBD1. The source material was peripheral blood, sampled 28 days after the second AZD1222 dose. The sequence came from an adult who received the AZD1222 COVID-19 vaccine. CDR3 in DNA: TGTGCCAGCAGCCTTCTCTGGACAGGGAACACTGAAGCTTTCTTT. Its protein product is CASSLLWTGNTEAFF.